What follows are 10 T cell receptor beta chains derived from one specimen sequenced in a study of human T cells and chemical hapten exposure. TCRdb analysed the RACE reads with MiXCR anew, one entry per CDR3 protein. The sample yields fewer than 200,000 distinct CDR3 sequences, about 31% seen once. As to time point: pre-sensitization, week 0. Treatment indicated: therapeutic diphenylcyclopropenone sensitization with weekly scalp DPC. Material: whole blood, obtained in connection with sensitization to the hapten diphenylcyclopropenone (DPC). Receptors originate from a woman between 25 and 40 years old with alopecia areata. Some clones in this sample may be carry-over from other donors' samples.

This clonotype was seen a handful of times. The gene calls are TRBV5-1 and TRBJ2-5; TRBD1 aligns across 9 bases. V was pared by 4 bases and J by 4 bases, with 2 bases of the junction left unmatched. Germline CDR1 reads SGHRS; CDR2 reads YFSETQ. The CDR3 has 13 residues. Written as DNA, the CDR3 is TGCGCCAGCAGCGGACAGGGGCGAGAGACCCAGTACTTC. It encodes CASSGQGRETQYF.

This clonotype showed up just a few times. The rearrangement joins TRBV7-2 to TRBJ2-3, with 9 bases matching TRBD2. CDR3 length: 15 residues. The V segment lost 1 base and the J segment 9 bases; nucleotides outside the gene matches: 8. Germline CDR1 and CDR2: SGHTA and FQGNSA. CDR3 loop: CASSLESSGGTTQYF. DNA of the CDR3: TGTGCCAGCAGCTTAGAATCCAGCGGGGGGACGACGCAGTATTTT.

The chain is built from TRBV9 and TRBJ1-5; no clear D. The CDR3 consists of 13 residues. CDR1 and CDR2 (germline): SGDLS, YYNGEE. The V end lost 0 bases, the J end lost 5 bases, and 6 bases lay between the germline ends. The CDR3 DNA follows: TGTGCCAGCAGCGTAGCTCCGGATCAGCCCCAGCATTTT. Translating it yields CASSVAPDQPQHF.

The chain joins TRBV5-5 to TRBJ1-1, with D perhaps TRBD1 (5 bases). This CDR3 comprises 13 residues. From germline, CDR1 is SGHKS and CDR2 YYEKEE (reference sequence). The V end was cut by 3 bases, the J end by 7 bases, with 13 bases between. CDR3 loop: CASSSISRGEAFF. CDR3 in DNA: TGTGCCAGCAGCTCTATTTCAAGGGGTGAAGCTTTCTTT.

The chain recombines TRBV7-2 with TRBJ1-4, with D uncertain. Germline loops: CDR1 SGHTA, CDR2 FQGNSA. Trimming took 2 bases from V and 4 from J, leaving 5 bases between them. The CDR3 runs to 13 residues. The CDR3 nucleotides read TGTGCCAGCAGCTTATCCGGTAATGAAAAACTGTTTTTT. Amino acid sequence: CASSLSGNEKLFF. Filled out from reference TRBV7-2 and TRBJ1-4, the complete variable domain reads GAGVSQSPSNKVTEKGKDVELRCDPISGHTALYWYRQSLGQGLEFLIYFQGNSAPDKSGLPSDRFSAERTGGSVSTLTIQRTQQEDSAVYLCASSLSGNEKLFFGSGTQLSVL.

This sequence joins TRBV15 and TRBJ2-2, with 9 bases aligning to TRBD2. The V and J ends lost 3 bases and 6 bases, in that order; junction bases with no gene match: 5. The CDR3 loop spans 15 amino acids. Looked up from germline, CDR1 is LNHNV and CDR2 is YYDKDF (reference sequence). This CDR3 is CATSRTGGRAGELFF. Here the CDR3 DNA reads TGTGCCACCAGCAGGACTGGCGGGAGGGCCGGGGAGCTGTTTTTT.

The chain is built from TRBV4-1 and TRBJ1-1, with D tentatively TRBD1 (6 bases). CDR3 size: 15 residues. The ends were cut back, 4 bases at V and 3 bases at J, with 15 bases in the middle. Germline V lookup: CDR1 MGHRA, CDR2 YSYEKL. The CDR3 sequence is CASSPTRGEDTEAFF. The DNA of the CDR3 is TGCGCCAGCAGCCCCACAAGGGGGGAGGACACTGAAGCTTTCTTT.

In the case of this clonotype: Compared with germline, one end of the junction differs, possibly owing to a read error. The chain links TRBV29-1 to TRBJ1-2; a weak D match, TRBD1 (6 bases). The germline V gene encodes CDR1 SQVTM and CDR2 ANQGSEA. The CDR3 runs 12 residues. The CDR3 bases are TGCAGCGCCCAGGGGACTAACTATGGCCACACCTTC. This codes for CSAQGTNYGHTF.

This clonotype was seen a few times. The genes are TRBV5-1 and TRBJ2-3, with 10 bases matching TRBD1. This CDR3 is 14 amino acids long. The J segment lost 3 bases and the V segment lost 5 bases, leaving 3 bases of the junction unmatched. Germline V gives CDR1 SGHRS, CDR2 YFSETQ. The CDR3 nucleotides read TGCGCCAGCAGGACAGGGGGCCTAACAGATACGCAGTATTTT. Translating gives CASRTGGLTDTQYF. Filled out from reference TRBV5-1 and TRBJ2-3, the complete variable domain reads KAGVTQTPRYLIKTRGQQVTLSCSPISGHRSVSWYQQTPGQGLQFLFEYFSETQRNKGNFPGRFSGRQFSNSRSEMNVSTLELGDSALYLCASRTGGLTDTQYFGPGTRLTVL.

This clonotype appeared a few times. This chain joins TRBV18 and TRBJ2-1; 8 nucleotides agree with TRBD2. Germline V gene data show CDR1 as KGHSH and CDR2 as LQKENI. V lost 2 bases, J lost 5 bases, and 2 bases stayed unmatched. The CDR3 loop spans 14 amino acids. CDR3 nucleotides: TGTGCCAGCTCACCATGGCGGGGGGACAATGAGCAGTTCTTC. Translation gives CASSPWRGDNEQFF.